This T cell receptor (beta chain) was identified in a study of cytomegalovirus exposure and HLA in healthy donors. Germline V gives CDR1 SGHRS, CDR2 YFSETQ. Trimming cost V 4 bases and J 1 base, with 8 bases left between them. The length of the CDR3 is 13 residues. The PCR employed 60 Vbeta primers together with 13 Jbeta primers. The table came from immunoSEQ multiplex PCR; TCRdb's copy has only in-frame clones and leaves some out. This sample has 65,000 to 85,000 clones; roughly two thirds occur once, and the top ten carry approximately 4.4%. Material for sequencing was PBMCs. This TCR was recovered from a man in his sixties in good health and CMV-seropositive. The V gene is TRBV5-1, the J gene TRBJ1-1; D remains unclear. The DNA of the CDR3 is TGCGCCAGCAGCCCCCGACAGAACACTGAAGCTTTCTTT. Protein sequence: CASSPRQNTEAFF. Full variable domain (outside the CDR3, taken from reference TRBV5-1 and TRBJ1-1): KAGVTQTPRYLIKTRGQQVTLSCSPISGHRSVSWYQQTPGQGLQFLFEYFSETQRNKGNFPGRFSGRQFSNSRSEMNVSTLELGDSALYLCASSPRQNTEAFFGQGTRLTVV.